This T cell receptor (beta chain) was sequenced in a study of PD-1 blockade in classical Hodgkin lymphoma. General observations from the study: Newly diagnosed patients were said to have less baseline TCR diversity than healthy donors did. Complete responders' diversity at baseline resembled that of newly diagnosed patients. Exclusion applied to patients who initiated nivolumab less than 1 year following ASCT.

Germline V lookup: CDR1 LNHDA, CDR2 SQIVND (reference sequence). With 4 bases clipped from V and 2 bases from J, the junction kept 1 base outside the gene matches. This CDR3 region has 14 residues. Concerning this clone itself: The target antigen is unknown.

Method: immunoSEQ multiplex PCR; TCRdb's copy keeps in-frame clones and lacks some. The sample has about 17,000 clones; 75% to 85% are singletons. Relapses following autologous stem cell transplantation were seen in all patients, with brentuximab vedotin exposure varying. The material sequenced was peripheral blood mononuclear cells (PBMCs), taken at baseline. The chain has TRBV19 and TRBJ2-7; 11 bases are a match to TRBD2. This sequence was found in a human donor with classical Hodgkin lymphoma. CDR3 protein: CASSTTSGAYEQYF. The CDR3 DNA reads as TGTGCCAGTAGTACGACTAGCGGGGCCTACGAGCAGTACTTC.